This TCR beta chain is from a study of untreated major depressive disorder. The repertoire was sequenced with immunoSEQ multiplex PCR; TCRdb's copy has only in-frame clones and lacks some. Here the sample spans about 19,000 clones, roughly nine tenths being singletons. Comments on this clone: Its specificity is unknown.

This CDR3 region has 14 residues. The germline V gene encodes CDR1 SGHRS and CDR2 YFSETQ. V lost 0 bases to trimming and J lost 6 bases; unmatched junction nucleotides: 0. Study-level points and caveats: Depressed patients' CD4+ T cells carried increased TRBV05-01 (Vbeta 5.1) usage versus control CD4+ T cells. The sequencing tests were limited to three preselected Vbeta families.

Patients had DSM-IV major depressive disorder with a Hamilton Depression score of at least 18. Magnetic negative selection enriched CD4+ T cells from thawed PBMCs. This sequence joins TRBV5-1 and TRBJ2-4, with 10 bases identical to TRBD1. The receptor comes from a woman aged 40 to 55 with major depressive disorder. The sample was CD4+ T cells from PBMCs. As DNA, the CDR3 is TGCGCCAGCAGCTTGGGACAGGGGGCAAACATTCAGTACTTC. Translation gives CASSLGQGANIQYF.